This T cell receptor (beta chain) derives from a study of Ad26.COV2.S vaccination and SARS-CoV-2 variants. The treatment is: some 20 received Ad26.COV2.S at low or high dose, single or two shots; several received placebo; per-sample allocation not given. At day 63 after the first vaccine or placebo injection, samples were drawn. TCRdb's table, derived via immunoSEQ multiplex PCR, lists solely in-frame clones and lacks some. The sample yields around 300,000 clones, around 89% seen once. The V and J ends lost 0 bases and 0 bases respectively, with 10 bases between them. The germline V gene encodes CDR1 SGHNT and CDR2 YENEEA. The CDR3 length is 16 residues.

The starting material was peripheral blood, obtained in a trial of Ad26.COV2.S vaccine versus placebo. V usage is TRBV11-3 and J usage is TRBJ2-3; D is tentatively TRBD1 or TRBD2 (5 bases each). The source is a person between 18 and 65 years old who received the Ad26.COV2.S COVID-19 vaccine or a placebo. This CDR3 reads CASSLDLGDSTDTQYF. The CDR3 nucleotides read TGTGCCAGCAGCTTAGATCTGGGGGACAGCACAGATACGCAGTATTTT. Drawing the rest from reference TRBV11-3 and TRBJ2-3, the complete variable domain is EAGVVQSPRYKIIEKKQPVAFWCNPISGHNTLYWYLQNLGQGPELLIRYENEEAVDDSQLPKDRFSAERLKGVDSTLKIQPAELGDSAVYLCASSLDLGDSTDTQYFGPGTRLTVL.